Listed below are T cell receptor beta chains from one sample, sequenced in a study of blood T cell repertoires in COVID-19. The table came from immunoSEQ multiplex PCR; TCRdb's copy has only in-frame clones and leaves some out. This table has 65,000 or so clones, more than 80% appearing once. The sample taken for sequencing was peripheral blood. The source of these receptors is a man of 80 years or more with acute or convalescent COVID-19. Both conserved end residues are part of each CDR3. The D gene is left open where the match is weak. Clone size is given for some rows only: seen once, a few or many times, or a class if the clone is expanded.

>TRBV3-1/TRBV3-2|TRBJ2-7|.|TRBD1
CASSRGQVFYEQYF
TGTGCCAGCAGTCGTGGACAGGTTTTCTACGAGCAGTACTTC
>TRBV19|TRBJ2-1|.|TRBD2
CASSMGLFGGDEQFF
TGTGCCAGTAGTATGGGACTATTTGGAGGGGATGAGCAGTTCTTC
>TRBV3-1/TRBV3-2|TRBJ1-3|.|.
CASSPPGLRSGNTIYF
TGTGCCAGCAGCCCGCCGGGACTCCGCTCTGGAAACACCATATATTTT
>TRBV5-4|TRBJ2-4|once|TRBD2
CASSPGGATAKNIQYF
TGTGCCAGCAGCCCCGGGGGGGCCACGGCCAAAAACATTCAGTACTTC
>TRBV20-1|TRBJ2-2|many|TRBD1
CSASPDRVGELFF
TGCAGTGCTAGTCCGGACAGGGTAGGGGAGCTGTTTTTT
>TRBV2|TRBJ1-1|.|.
CASSDRGLGTEAFF
TGTGCCAGCAGTGACAGGGGCCTAGGAACTGAAGCTTTCTTT
>TRBV5-5|TRBJ1-5|.|TRBD1
CASSLLGNTGDPGITTQHF
TGTGCCAGCAGCTTGCTGGGGAACACAGGGGACCCGGGTATCACGACCCAGCATTTT
>TRBV5-1|TRBJ2-2|.|.
CATGTFLTGELFF
TGCGCCACCGGGACTTTCCTCACCGGGGAGCTGTTTTTT
>TRBV19|TRBJ1-5|once|.
CASSPVGGNQPQHF
TGTGCCAGTAGCCCTGTCGGGGGCAATCAGCCCCAGCATTTT
>TRBV11-3|TRBJ1-1|few|.
CASSLDAGRAVNTEAFF
TGTGCCAGCAGCTTAGACGCTGGCAGGGCTGTGAACACTGAAGCTTTCTTT
>TRBV2|TRBJ1-3|.|.
CASRDRDSRAGRTGNTIYF
TGTGCCAGCAGGGACCGGGACTCCCGTGCCGGACGCACTGGAAACACCATATATTTT
>TRBV15|TRBJ2-4|few|.
CATSRETDSFGDLNIQYF
TGTGCCACCAGCAGAGAAACGGACAGTTTTGGGGACCTGAACATTCAGTACTTC
>TRBV19|TRBJ1-1|few|.
CASSTVTGQATEAFF
TGTGCCAGTAGTACAGTCACAGGGCAAGCCACTGAAGCTTTCTTT
>TRBV6-6|TRBJ1-1|.|.
CASSRDTADTEAFF
TGTGCCAGCAGTAGGGACACTGCCGACACTGAAGCTTTCTTT
>TRBV7-9|TRBJ2-2|few|.
CASSPGVKPTGELFF
TGTGCCAGCAGCCCCGGGGTAAAGCCCACCGGGGAGCTGTTTTTT
>TRBV6-5|TRBJ2-5|.|TRBD2
CASSPLAGGQETQYF
TGTGCCAGCAGTCCACTAGCGGGGGGGCAAGAGACCCAGTACTTC
>TRBV6-5|TRBJ2-7|few|TRBD2
CASSLGGISSYEQYF
TGTGCCAGCAGTCTCGGGGGGATCAGCTCCTACGAGCAGTACTTC
>TRBV2|TRBJ1-2|.|.
CASSEGIRRATGYTF
TGTGCCAGCAGCGAGGGTATCAGGAGAGCTACTGGCTACACCTTC
>TRBV4-1|TRBJ1-3|.|TRBD1
CASSQAGQGAARGNTIYF
TGCGCCAGCAGCCAAGCGGGACAGGGGGCTGCGCGGGGAAACACCATATATTTT
>TRBV5-1|TRBJ2-1|.|TRBD2
CASSSLAGAEQFF
TGCGCCAGCAGCTCGCTAGCGGGGGCTGAGCAGTTCTTC
>TRBV5-6|TRBJ2-5|.|.
CASSLDFSGAGAETQYF
TGTGCCAGCAGCTTGGATTTTTCAGGGGCTGGAGCAGAGACCCAGTACTTC
>TRBV6-5|TRBJ1-1|.|.
CASPRDMNTEAFF
TGTGCCAGCCCCCGGGACATGAACACTGAAGCTTTCTTT
>TRBV6-1|TRBJ2-3|.|.
CASSEPGEAADTQYF
TGTGCCAGCAGTGAACCAGGGGAAGCCGCAGATACGCAGTATTTT
>TRBV19|TRBJ1-1|.|TRBD1
CASSGRPGQWNTEAFF
TGTGCCAGTAGTGGTCGACCGGGACAGTGGAACACTGAAGCTTTCTTT
>TRBV2|TRBJ1-4|.|.
CASTGGANEKLFF
TGTGCCAGCACGGGGGGCGCGAATGAAAAACTGTTTTTT
>TRBV4-1|TRBJ2-3|.|TRBD1
CASSQSRDRADTQYF
TGCGCCAGCAGCCAGTCCCGGGACAGGGCAGATACGCAGTATTTT
>TRBV3-1/TRBV3-2|TRBJ2-3|.|.
CASSQSRNTDTQYF
TGTGCCAGCAGCCAGTCTAGAAACACAGATACGCAGTATTTT
>TRBV6-5|TRBJ2-3|.|.
CASSYQTGASTDTQYF
TGTGCCAGCAGTTACCAAACTGGGGCTAGCACAGATACGCAGTATTTT
>TRBV18|TRBJ1-2|.|.
CASSPGGSDGYTF
TGTGCCAGCTCACCAGGAGGGTCCGATGGCTACACCTTC
>TRBV2|TRBJ1-1|few|.
CASSMGQNTEAFF
TGTGCCAGCAGTATGGGCCAGAACACTGAAGCTTTCTTT
>TRBV3-1/TRBV3-2|TRBJ1-1|.|.
CASSHRQPRTGAFF
TGTGCCAGCAGCCATAGACAGCCTCGCACCGGAGCTTTCTTT
>TRBV6-1|TRBJ2-7|.|.
CASSEARGNEQYF
TGTGCCAGCAGTGAAGCAAGGGGTAACGAGCAGTACTTC
>TRBV3-1/TRBV3-2|TRBJ2-1|.|TRBD2
CASSPEAGEGSYDEQFF
TGTGCCAGCAGCCCGGAGGCGGGGGAGGGTTCTTATGATGAGCAGTTCTTC
>TRBV15|TRBJ1-5|.|.
CATSRGQGAKYSNQPQHF
TGTGCCACCAGCAGAGGCCAGGGCGCTAAGTATAGCAATCAGCCCCAGCATTTT
>TRBV4-1|TRBJ2-3|.|TRBD1
CASSQDRTGGALDTQYF
TGCGCCAGCAGCCAAGATAGGACAGGGGGCGCCTTAGATACGCAGTATTTT
>TRBV14|TRBJ2-7|.|.
CASSQSPDSEQYF
TGTGCCAGCAGCCAAAGCCCGGACTCGGAGCAGTACTTC
>TRBV10-3|TRBJ1-6|few|TRBD1
CATGALGGSNSPLHF
TGTGCCACAGGGGCCTTAGGGGGCAGTAATTCACCCCTCCACTTT
>TRBV28|TRBJ2-2|few|.
CASSLAGLHTGELFF
TGTGCCAGCAGTTTGGCGGGACTCCACACCGGGGAGCTGTTTTTT
>TRBV19|TRBJ1-5|.|TRBD1
CASRSDRGASNQPQHF
TGTGCCAGTAGGTCGGACAGGGGGGCAAGCAATCAGCCCCAGCATTTT
>TRBV18|TRBJ1-5|.|TRBD1
CASSPGAGGGQPQHF
TGTGCCAGCTCACCTGGCGCAGGGGGCGGTCAGCCCCAGCATTTT
>TRBV5-1|TRBJ1-2|few|.
CASSADSYGYTF
TGCGCCAGCAGCGCTGACAGCTATGGCTACACCTTC
>TRBV27|TRBJ2-2|.|.
CASSGPGTPFGDGELFF
TGTGCCAGCAGCGGACCCGGGACACCCTTTGGAGACGGGGAGCTGTTTTTT